The 23 T cell receptor beta chains listed next were all sequenced from one sample in a study of human T cells and chemical hapten exposure. Before extraction, the whole blood was not fractionated, and total RNA was taken from it. TCRdb redid the calling of the 5' RACE reads with MiXCR, one entry per CDR3 protein. This sample has under 150,000 distinct CDR3 sequences; around a fifth occur once, and the top ten carry around 2.8%. These receptor sequences come from a human donor in good health.

This clonotype was counted between two and nine times. In nucleotides, the CDR3 is TGTGCCACCAGTCACTATCCCGAGGACAGTGATGAAAAACTGTTTTTT. This sequence encodes CATSHYPEDSDEKLFF. The V call is TRBV24-1, the J call TRBJ1-4; D may be TRBD1 (6 bases). Germline loops: CDR1 KGHDR, CDR2 SFDVKD. The ends were cut back, 6 bases at V and 6 bases at J, with 19 bases in the middle. The CDR3 consists of 16 residues.

This clonotype was detected a few times. This chain uses TRBV7-2 with TRBJ2-4; 9 bases align to TRBD1. Germline CDR1 SGHTA, CDR2 FQGNSA. V dropped 4 bases and J dropped 0; count of bases not matched to a gene: 4. There are 16 residues in the CDR3. In nucleotides, the CDR3 is TGTGCCAGCAGCTCAGGGGGACAGGGAGCCAAAAACATTCAGTACTTC. Residues: CASSSGGQGAKNIQYF. Full variable domain (rest looked up from reference TRBV7-2 and TRBJ2-4): GAGVSQSPSNKVTEKGKDVELRCDPISGHTALYWYRQSLGQGLEFLIYFQGNSAPDKSGLPSDRFSAERTGGSVSTLTIQRTQQEDSAVYLCASSSGGQGAKNIQYFGAGTRLSVL.

This clonotype was detected a few times. V is TRBV13 and J is TRBJ2-7, with TRBD2 matching 8 bases. V lost 5 bases to trimming and J lost 4 bases; unmatched junction nucleotides: 13. Per the germline V gene, CDR1 is PRHDT and CDR2 is FYEKMQ (reference sequence). This CDR3 contains 16 residues. CDR3 sequence (DNA): TGTGCCAGCAGCCGATCGGGACTAGGAATGGGGTACGAGCAGTACTTC. Protein: CASSRSGLGMGYEQYF.

The V and J genes are TRBV4-1 and TRBJ2-4, with a possible D match to TRBD2 (5 bases). From germline, CDR1 is MGHRA and CDR2 YSYEKL. The V gene lost 4 bases and the J gene lost 11 bases, with 21 bases spanning the gap. The CDR3 contains 15 residues. CDR3 sequence (DNA): TGCGCCAGCAGCCCTTCTCCGGGGTGCACGGGTTTTCAGTACTTC. Protein product: CASSPSPGCTGFQYF.

This clonotype was counted between two and nine times. This chain uses TRBV9 with TRBJ2-1, with 11 bases identical to TRBD2. CDR3 size: 15 residues. Germline lookup yields CDR1 SGDLS and CDR2 YYNGEE. J gave up 5 bases and V 4 bases, and 5 bases lay outside the gene matches. The CDR3 DNA is TGTGCCAGCAGCCTTTCGGGACTAGCGGACAATGAGCAGTTCTTC. It translates to CASSLSGLADNEQFF.

The chain uses TRBV12-1 and TRBJ2-7; the DNA was not compared with TRBD2, the D call given in the table. TRBV12-1 corresponds to a pseudogene. The CDR3 is 14 residues long. The CDR3 DNA is TGTGCCAGCAGGTTGTTCGGACTAGCGGGCGAGCAGTACTTC. It codes for CASRLFGLAGEQYF.

The CDR3 region has the DNA TGTGCCAGCAACGACAGGTCTATCACTCAGCCCCAGCATTTT. It codes for CASNDRSITQPQHF. The chain links TRBV2 to TRBJ1-5, with D maybe TRBD1 (6 bases). Germline V CDR1 and CDR2: SNHLY, FYNNEI. The CDR3 sequence is 14 residues long. The V and J ends lost 7 bases and 6 bases respectively, with 16 bases between them.

This clonotype was observed a few times. V and J are TRBV24-1 and TRBJ2-3; 9 bases fit TRBD2. V shed 3 bases and J 0 bases; nucleotides not matched to a gene: 6. The CDR3 sequence is 17 residues long. The germline gives CDR1 KGHDR, CDR2 SFDVKD. In DNA, the CDR3 is TGTGCCACCAGTGATAAGGGACTAGCCAGAAGCACAGATACGCAGTATTTT. This translates into CATSDKGLARSTDTQYF.

The chain carries TRBV28 and TRBJ1-5, with a weak D call TRBD1 (6 bases). V dropped 2 bases and J dropped 2 bases, with 13 bases sitting between them. The CDR3 is 16 amino acids. Germline V CDR1 and CDR2: MDHEN, SYDVKM. The CDR3 here is CASSLPTGIGNQPQHF. Written as DNA, the CDR3 is TGTGCCAGCAGTTTACCTACAGGGATTGGCAATCAGCCCCAGCATTTT.

In this sample, this clonotype turned up a few times. The J gene is TRBJ1-6, the V gene TRBV7-3; D is undetermined. This CDR3 region has 14 residues. Trimming removed 5 bases from V and 3 bases from J, with 8 bases in between. The germline V gene has CDR1 SGHTA and CDR2 FQGTGA. This CDR3 is CASSLEYYNSPLHF. The CDR3 DNA follows: TGTGCCAGCAGCCTAGAATACTATAATTCACCCCTCCACTTT. The full variable domain, its missing parts supplied by reference TRBV7-3 and TRBJ1-6, is GAGVSQTPSNKVTEKGKYVELRCDPISGHTALYWYRQSLGQGPEFLIYFQGTGAADDSGLPNDRFFAVRPEGSVSTLKIQRTERGDSAVYLCASSLEYYNSPLHFGNGTRLTVT.

CDR3 amino acids: CASGNRVPYEQYF. Here the CDR3 DNA reads TGTGCCAGCGGCAACAGGGTACCCTACGAGCAGTACTTC. The chain links TRBV27 to TRBJ2-7; a weak D match, TRBD1 (6 bases). This CDR3 contains 13 residues. V lost 8 bases and J lost 2, with 13 bases in between. Germline V gene data show CDR1 as MNHEY and CDR2 as SMNVEV (reference sequence).

This clonotype was counted a few times. The chain links TRBV2 to TRBJ2-1, with 15 bases that match TRBD2. This CDR3 region has 14 residues. Germline CDR1 and CDR2: SNHLY and FYNNEI. Germline trimming cut 7 bases from V and 7 bases from J; bases unmatched to any gene: 2. The CDR3 reads CASIGTSGRNEQFF. The CDR3 nucleotides are TGTGCCAGCATCGGGACTAGCGGGAGGAATGAGCAGTTCTTC.

This clonotype occurred a few times. CDR3 in amino acids: CASRSIRGKAKNIQYF. The CDR3 DNA is TGTGCCAGCAGGTCGATAAGGGGTAAAGCCAAAAACATTCAGTACTTC. V gene TRBV2 combines with J gene TRBJ2-4; tentative D call: TRBD1 (5 bases). Germline CDR1 reads SNHLY; CDR2 reads FYNNEI. V was pared by 6 bases and J by 0 bases, with 15 bases between. The CDR3 spans 16 residues. Filled out from reference TRBV2 and TRBJ2-4, the complete variable domain reads EPEVTQTPSHQVTQMGQEVILRCVPISNHLYFYWYRQILGQKVEFLVSFYNNEISEKSEIFDDQFSVERPDGSNFTLKIRSTKLEDSAMYFCASRSIRGKAKNIQYFGAGTRLSVL.

This clonotype was found a few times. The chain uses TRBV7-2 and TRBJ2-2; D is perhaps TRBD1 (6 bases). The germline V and J ends were trimmed by 1 base and 1 base, with 10 bases remaining between them. Per the germline V gene, CDR1 is SGHTA and CDR2 is FQGNSA. This CDR3 comprises 16 residues. CDR3 sequence: CASSLGWGQNTGELFF. DNA for the CDR3: TGTGCCAGCAGCTTAGGCTGGGGGCAGAACACCGGGGAGCTGTTTTTT.

The chain joins TRBV2 to TRBJ2-1, with D tentatively TRBD2 (5 bases). The CDR3 runs 12 residues. CDR1 SNHLY and CDR2 FYNNEI come from the germline V gene. V shed 6 bases and J shed 9 bases, with 12 bases lying between them. The CDR3 DNA reads TGTGCCAGCAGCTTGACTACTTTTGAGCAGTTCTTC. It codes for CASSLTTFEQFF.

The genes are TRBV28 and TRBJ1-1, with 9 nucleotides matching TRBD1. Germline trimming cut 5 bases from V and 4 bases from J; bases unmatched to any gene: 8. CDR1 and CDR2 from the germline V gene are MDHEN and SYDVKM. The CDR3 loop spans 15 amino acids. The CDR3, as DNA: TGTGCCAGCAGTGGGGGGGACAGGGCCGGCACTGAAGCTTTCTTT. It specifies CASSGGDRAGTEAFF. Drawing the rest from reference TRBV28 and TRBJ1-1, the complete variable domain is DVKVTQSSRYLVKRTGEKVFLECVQDMDHENMFWYRQDPGLGLRLIYFSYDVKMKEKGDIPEGYSVSREKKERFSLILESASTNQTSMYLCASSGGDRAGTEAFFGQGTRLTVV.

This clonotype was recorded many times. This chain joins TRBV3-1 and TRBJ1-6; 7 nucleotides agree with TRBD1. The CDR3 consists of 14 residues. V shed 5 bases and J 8 bases; nucleotides not matched to a gene: 6. Germline V CDR1 and CDR2: LGHDT, YNNKEL (reference sequence). The DNA for the CDR3 is TGTGCCAGCAGCGCCCGGGACAGCCATTCACCCCTCCACTTT. Translating it yields CASSARDSHSPLHF.

The table lists this clonotype with a few counts. The V call is TRBV7-6, the J call TRBJ1-5, with D possibly being TRBD1 (5 bases). Germline values: CDR1 SGHVS, CDR2 FNYEAQ. The CDR3 sequence is 17 residues long. Trimming took off 1 base at V and 9 bases at J, with 22 bases between the two ends. CDR3 sequence: CASSLGPPGPGGRPQHF. The DNA for the CDR3 is TGTGCCAGCAGCTTAGGTCCGCCGGGACCGGGGGGTCGGCCCCAGCATTTT.

The genes are TRBV4-1 and TRBJ1-1; D unresolved. V lost 6 bases, J lost 2 bases, and 10 bases lay in between. CDR1 is MGHRA, CDR2 YSYEKL, per germline. This CDR3 region has 13 residues. CDR3 residues: CASRGSANTEAFF. In DNA, the CDR3 is TGCGCCAGCAGGGGCTCGGCTAACACTGAAGCTTTCTTT.

This clonotype turned up a few times. The rearrangement joins TRBV5-6 to TRBJ2-1; D gene unclear. The germline CDR1 and CDR2 sequences are SGHDT and YYEEEE. This CDR3 spans 16 amino acids. Trimming took off 2 bases at V and 3 bases at J, with 15 bases between the two ends. The CDR3 protein is CASSFPSGDRYNEQFF. The CDR3 bases are TGTGCCAGCAGCTTCCCGTCCGGAGACCGCTACAATGAGCAGTTCTTC.

This clonotype was counted only a few times. The rearrangement links TRBV5-1 to TRBJ2-1; TRBD2 matches at 13 bases. After removal of 2 bases from V and 9 bases from J, the junction contained 5 bases not matched to a gene. CDR1 and CDR2 (germline): SGHRS, YFSETQ. This CDR3 contains 15 residues. As DNA, the CDR3 is TGCGCCAGCAGCTTCGTGACTAGCGGGAGGATTGAGCAGTTCTTC. It codes for CASSFVTSGRIEQFF.

This chain connects TRBV6-5 to TRBJ2-1, with TRBD1 matching 7 bases. Germline trimming cut 5 bases from V and 0 bases from J; bases unmatched to any gene: 10. Germline CDR1 reads MNHEY; CDR2 reads SVGAGI. The CDR3 length is 17 residues. CDR3 in DNA: TGTGCCAGCAGTCGGAAGGGACAGCCCAACTCCTACAATGAGCAGTTCTTC. As protein: CASSRKGQPNSYNEQFF.

V usage is TRBV24-1 and J usage is TRBJ2-3, with 8 bases fitting TRBD2. V lost 3 bases to trimming and J lost 4 bases; unmatched junction nucleotides: 11. Germline V gives CDR1 KGHDR, CDR2 SFDVKD. This CDR3 region has 17 residues. CDR3 amino acids: CATSDARPAGDADTQYF. The CDR3 DNA reads TGTGCCACCAGTGATGCCAGGCCAGCGGGAGACGCAGATACGCAGTATTTT.